This T cell receptor (beta chain) was retrieved from a study of T cell responses to AZD1222 COVID-19 vaccine. General study points: Reportedly, nearly half the spike-specific TCRs target unmutated variant regions. Seropositive AZD1222 recipients at baseline numbered only six or seven.

The germline CDR1 and CDR2 sequences are LNHDA and SQIVND (reference sequence). This CDR3 spans 15 amino acids. V was cut by 1 base and J by 3 bases, with 12 bases left in between. TCRdb's copy holds only in-frame clones and misses some; the assay was immunoSEQ multiplex PCR. The sample holds tens of thousands of clones, about 92% seen once. The count of this clone is one. Its antigen is not identified. The TCR originated in an adult who received the AZD1222 COVID-19 vaccine. This chain connects TRBV19 to TRBJ1-2; D is possibly TRBD1 (5 bases). The sample in question was peripheral blood, obtained 28 days after the second AZD1222 dose. Here the CDR3 reads CASSIARGSDYGYTF. CDR3 sequence (DNA): TGTGCCAGTAGTATAGCCCGGGGGAGCGACTATGGCTACACCTTC.